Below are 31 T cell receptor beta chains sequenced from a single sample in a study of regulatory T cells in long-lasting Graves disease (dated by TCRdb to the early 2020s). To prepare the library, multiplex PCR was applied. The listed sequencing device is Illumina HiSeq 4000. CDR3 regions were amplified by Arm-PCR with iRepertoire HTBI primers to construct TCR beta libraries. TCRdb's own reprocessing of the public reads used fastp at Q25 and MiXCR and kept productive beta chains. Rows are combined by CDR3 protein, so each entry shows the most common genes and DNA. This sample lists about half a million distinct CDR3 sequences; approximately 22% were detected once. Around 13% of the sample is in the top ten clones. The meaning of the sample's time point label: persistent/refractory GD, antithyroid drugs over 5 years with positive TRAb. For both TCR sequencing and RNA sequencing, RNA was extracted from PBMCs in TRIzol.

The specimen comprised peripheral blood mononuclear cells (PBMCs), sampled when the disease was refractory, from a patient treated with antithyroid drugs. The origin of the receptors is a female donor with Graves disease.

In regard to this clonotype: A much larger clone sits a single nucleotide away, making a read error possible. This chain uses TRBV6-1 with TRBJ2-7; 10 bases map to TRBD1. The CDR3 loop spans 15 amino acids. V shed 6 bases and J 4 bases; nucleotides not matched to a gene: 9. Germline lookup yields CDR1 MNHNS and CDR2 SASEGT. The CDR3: CASSVRQGAGYEQYF. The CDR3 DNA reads TGTGCCAGCAGCGTCAGACAGGGGGCAGGTTACGAGCAGTACTTC.

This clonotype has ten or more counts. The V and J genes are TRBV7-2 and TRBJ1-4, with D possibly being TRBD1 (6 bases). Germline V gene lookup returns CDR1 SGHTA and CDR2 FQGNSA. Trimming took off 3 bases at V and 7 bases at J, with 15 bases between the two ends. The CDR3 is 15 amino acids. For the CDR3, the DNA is TGTGCCAGCAGCTTTGCGGGGGCCCATGGTGAAAAACTGTTTTTT. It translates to CASSFAGAHGEKLFF.

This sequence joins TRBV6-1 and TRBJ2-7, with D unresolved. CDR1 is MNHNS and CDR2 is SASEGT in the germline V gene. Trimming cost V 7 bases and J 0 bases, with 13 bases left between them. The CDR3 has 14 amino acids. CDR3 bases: TGTGCCAGCACTATGGGTCCTAGCTCCTACGAGCAGTACTTC. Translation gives CASTMGPSSYEQYF.

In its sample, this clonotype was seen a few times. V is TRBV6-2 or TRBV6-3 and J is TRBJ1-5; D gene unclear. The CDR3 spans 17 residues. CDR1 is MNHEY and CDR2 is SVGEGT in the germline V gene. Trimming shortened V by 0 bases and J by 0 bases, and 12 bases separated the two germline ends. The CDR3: CASSYSSVGNSNQPQHF. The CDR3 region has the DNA TGTGCCAGCAGTTACTCGAGTGTCGGGAATAGCAATCAGCCCCAGCATTTT.

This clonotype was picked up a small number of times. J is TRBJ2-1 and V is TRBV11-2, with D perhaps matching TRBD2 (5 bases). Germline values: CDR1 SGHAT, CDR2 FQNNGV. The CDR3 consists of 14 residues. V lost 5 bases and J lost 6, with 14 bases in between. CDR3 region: CASSTGLPANEQFF. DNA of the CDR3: TGTGCCAGCAGCACTGGACTCCCCGCCAATGAGCAGTTCTTC.

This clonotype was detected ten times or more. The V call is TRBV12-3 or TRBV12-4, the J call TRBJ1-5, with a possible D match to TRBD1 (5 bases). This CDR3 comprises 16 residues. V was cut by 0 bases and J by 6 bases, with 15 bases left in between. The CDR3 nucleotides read TGTGCCAGCAGTTTAGCGCTTTGGGGGGGAGGTCAGCCCCAGCATTTT. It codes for CASSLALWGGGQPQHF.

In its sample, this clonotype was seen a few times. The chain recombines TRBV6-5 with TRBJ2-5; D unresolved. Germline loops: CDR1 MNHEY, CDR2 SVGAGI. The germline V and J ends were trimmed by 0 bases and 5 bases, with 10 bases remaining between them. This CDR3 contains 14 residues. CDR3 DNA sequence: TGTGCCAGCAGTTACTCGGTGCGTCAGGAGACCCAGTACTTC. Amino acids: CASSYSVRQETQYF.

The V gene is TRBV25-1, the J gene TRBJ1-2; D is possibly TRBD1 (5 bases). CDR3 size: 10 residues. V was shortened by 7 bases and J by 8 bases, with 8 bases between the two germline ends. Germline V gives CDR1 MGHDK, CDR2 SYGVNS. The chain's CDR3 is CASKGLGYTF. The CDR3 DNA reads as TGTGCCAGCAAGGGACTCGGCTACACCTTC.

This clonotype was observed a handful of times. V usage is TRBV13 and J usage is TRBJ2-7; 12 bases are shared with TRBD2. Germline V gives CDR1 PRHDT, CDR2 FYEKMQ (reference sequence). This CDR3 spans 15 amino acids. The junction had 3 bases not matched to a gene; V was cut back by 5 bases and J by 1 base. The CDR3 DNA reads TGTGCCAGCAGCGCGACTAGCGGGGGTTCCTACGAGCAGTACTTC. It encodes CASSATSGGSYEQYF.

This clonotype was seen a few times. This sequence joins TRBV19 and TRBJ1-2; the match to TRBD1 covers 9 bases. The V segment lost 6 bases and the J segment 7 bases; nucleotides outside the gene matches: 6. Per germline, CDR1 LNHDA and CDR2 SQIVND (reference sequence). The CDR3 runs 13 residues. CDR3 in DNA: TGTGCCAGTAGGCGACAGGGGGAAAGTGGCTACACCTTC. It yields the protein CASRRQGESGYTF.

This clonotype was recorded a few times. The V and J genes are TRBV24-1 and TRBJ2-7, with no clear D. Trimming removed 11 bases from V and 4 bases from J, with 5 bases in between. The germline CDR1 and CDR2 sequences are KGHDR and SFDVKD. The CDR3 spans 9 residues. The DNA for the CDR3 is TGTGCCAAGAAGTACGAGCAGTACTTC. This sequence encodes CAKKYEQYF.

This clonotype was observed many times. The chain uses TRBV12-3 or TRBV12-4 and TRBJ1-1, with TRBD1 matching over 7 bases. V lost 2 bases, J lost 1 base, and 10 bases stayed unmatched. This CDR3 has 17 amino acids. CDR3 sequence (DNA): TGTGCCAGCAGTTTAAATATCAGGGGGGCAAGGAACACTGAAGCTTTCTTT. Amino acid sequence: CASSLNIRGARNTEAFF.

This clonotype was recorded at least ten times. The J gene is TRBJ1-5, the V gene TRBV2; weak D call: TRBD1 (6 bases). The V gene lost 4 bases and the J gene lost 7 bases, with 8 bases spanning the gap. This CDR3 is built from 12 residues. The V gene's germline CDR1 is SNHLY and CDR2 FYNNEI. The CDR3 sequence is CASSVGGQPQHF. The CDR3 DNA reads TGTGCCAGCAGTGTGGGGGGCCAGCCCCAGCATTTT.

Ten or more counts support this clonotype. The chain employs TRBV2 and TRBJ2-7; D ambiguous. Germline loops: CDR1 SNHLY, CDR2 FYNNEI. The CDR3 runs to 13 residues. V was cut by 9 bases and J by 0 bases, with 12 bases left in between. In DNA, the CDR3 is TGTGCCAGTAATGTCCCGAGCTCCTACGAGCAGTACTTC. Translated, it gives CASNVPSSYEQYF.

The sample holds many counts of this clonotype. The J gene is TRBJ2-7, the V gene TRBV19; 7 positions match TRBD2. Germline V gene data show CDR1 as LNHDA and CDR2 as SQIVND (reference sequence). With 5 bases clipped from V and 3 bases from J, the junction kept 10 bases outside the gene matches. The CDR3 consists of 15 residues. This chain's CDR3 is CASSLKGTTVYEQYF. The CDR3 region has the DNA TGTGCCAGTAGTCTGAAAGGGACTACCGTCTACGAGCAGTACTTC.

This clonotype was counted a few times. The CDR3 here is CAWSPKTDELEQYF. CDR3 nucleotide sequence: TGTGCCTGGAGTCCCAAAACGGACGAGTTAGAGCAGTACTTC. The chain couples TRBV30 to TRBJ2-7; D ambiguous. The CDR3 covers 14 residues. Germline-derived CDR1 and CDR2 are GTSNPN and SVGIG (reference sequence). The V end was cut by 2 bases, the J end by 7 bases, with 18 bases between.

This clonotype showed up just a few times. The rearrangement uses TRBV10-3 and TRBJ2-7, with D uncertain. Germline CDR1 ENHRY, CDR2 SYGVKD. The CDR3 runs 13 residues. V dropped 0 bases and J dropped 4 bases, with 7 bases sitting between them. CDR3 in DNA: TGTGCCATCAGTGAGTCGATCCGTTACGAGCAGTACTTC. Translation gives CAISESIRYEQYF.

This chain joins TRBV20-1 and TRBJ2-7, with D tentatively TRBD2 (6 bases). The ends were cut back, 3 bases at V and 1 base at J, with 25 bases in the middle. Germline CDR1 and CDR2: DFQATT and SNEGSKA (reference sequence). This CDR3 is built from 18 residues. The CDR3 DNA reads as TGCAGTGCTAGCGGGGGTCTCGACGGAAGGGGATGGTCCTACGAGCAGTACTTC. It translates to CSASGGLDGRGWSYEQYF.

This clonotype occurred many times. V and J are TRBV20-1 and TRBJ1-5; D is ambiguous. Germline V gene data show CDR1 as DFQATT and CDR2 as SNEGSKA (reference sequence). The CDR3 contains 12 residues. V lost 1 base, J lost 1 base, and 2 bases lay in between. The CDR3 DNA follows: TGCAGTGCTAGAGTAAGCAATCAGCCCCAGCATTTT. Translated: CSARVSNQPQHF.

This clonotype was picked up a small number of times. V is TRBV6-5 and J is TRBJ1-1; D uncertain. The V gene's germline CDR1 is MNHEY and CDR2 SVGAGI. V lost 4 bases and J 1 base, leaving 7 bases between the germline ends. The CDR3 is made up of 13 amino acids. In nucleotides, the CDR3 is TGTGCCAGCAGTTGGACCAAGAACACTGAAGCTTTCTTT. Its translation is CASSWTKNTEAFF.

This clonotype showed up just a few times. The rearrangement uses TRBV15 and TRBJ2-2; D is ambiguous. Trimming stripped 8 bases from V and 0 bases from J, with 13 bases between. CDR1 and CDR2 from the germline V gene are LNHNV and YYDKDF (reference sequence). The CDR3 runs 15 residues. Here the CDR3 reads CATRWGRANTGELFF. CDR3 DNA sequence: TGTGCCACCCGGTGGGGTAGAGCGAACACCGGGGAGCTGTTTTTT.

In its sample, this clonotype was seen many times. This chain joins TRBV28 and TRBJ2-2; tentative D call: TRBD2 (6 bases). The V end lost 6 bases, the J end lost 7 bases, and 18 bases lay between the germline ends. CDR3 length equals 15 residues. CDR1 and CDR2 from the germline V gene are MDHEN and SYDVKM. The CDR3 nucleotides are TGTGCCAGCAGCCCTTCAGGCGGGGTGTACGGGGAGCTGTTTTTT. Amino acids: CASSPSGGVYGELFF. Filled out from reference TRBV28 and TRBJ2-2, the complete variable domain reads DVKVTQSSRYLVKRTGEKVFLECVQDMDHENMFWYRQDPGLGLRLIYFSYDVKMKEKGDIPEGYSVSREKKERFSLILESASTNQTSMYLCASSPSGGVYGELFFGEGSRLTVL.

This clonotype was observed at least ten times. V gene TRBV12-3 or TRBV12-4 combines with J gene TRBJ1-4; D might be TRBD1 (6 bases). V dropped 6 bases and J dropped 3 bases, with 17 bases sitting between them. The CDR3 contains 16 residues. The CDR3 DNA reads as TGTGCCAGCAGGCGAGAGGTGGGACACGCTAATGAAAAACTGTTTTTT. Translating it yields CASRREVGHANEKLFF.

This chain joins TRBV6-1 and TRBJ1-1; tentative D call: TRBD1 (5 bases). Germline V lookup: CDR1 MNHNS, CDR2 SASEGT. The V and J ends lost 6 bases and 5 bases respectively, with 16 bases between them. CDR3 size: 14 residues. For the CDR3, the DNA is TGTGCCAGCAGACGGAGAGCGGGGGGGACTGAAGCTTTCTTT. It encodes CASRRRAGGTEAFF.

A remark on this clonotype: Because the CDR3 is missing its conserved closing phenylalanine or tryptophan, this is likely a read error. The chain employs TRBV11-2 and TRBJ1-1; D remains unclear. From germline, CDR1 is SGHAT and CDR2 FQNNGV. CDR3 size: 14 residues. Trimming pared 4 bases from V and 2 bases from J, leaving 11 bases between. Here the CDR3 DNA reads TGTGCCAGCAGCTCTATGGCGTCCAACACTGAAGCTTTCCTT. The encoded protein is CASSSMASNTEAFL.

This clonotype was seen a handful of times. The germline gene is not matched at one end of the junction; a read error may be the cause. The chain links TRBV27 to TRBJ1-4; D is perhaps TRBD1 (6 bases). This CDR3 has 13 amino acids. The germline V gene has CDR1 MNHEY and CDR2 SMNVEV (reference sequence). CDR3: CASRKQGNGKLFF. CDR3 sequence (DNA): TGTGCCAGCAGAAAACAGGGTAATGGAAAACTGTTTTTT.

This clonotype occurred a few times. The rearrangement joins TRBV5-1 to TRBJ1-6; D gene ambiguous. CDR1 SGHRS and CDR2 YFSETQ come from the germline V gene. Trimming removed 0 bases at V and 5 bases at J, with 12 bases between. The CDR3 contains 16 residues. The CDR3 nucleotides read TGCGCCAGCAGCTTGGTATCTCACGGCAATAATTCACCCCTCCACTTT. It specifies CASSLVSHGNNSPLHF.

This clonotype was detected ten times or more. The CDR3 sequence is CASSLQQSTEAFF. The CDR3, as DNA: TGTGCCAGCAGTTTACAGCAGAGCACTGAAGCTTTCTTT. This rearrangement joins TRBV28 to TRBJ1-1, with D unresolved. This CDR3 has 13 amino acids. From germline, CDR1 is MDHEN and CDR2 SYDVKM. Trimming stripped 2 bases from V and 4 bases from J, with 8 bases between.

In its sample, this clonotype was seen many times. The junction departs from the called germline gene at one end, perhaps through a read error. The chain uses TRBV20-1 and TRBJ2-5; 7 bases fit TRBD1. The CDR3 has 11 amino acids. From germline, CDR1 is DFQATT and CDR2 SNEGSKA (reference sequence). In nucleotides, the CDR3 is TGTTATAGAGGGGGCGGAAAGACCCAGTACTTC. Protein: CYRGGGKTQYF.

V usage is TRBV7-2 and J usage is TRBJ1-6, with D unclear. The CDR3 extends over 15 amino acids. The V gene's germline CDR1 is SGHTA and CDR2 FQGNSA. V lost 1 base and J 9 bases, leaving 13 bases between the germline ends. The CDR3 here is CASSLGPQDGSPLHF. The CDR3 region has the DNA TGTGCCAGCAGCTTAGGTCCCCAGGACGGTTCACCCCTCCACTTT.

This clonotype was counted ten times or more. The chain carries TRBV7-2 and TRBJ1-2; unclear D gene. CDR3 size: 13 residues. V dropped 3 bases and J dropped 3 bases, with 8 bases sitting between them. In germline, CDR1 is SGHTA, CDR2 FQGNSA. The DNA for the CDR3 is TGTGCCAGCAGCTTCTTGGTGGACTATGGCTACACCTTC. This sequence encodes CASSFLVDYGYTF.